This T cell receptor beta chain was documented in a study of spatial heterogeneity in lung cancer. About the research overall: The donor population consisted of about 75 patients with untreated, early-stage non-small cell lung cancer. Study findings and constraints: Ubiquitous expanded tumor TCRs were seen in blood more at resection than at follow-up.

In this sample, this clonotype is medium-sized. What it binds is unknown. Time point here: blood at routine non-recurrence follow-up after resection. Unsorted tumor, nontumor lung tissue or cryopreserved PBMC supplied the whole RNA. One entry per CDR3 protein results from TCRdb running MiXCR on the 5' RACE reads. The sample holds roughly 14,000 distinct CDR3 sequences, approximately 6% seen once. The CDR3 spans 12 residues. Germline loops: CDR1 SGHTA, CDR2 FQGNSA. V lost 1 base and J lost 5, with 6 bases in between. The sequenced sample was PBMCs, obtained at follow-up. The chain joins TRBV7-2 to TRBJ2-7; no reliable D call. This TCR was recovered from a male donor with early-stage non-small cell lung cancer. The CDR3 region is CASSLVFDEQYF. As DNA, the CDR3 is TGTGCCAGCAGCTTAGTTTTCGACGAGCAGTACTTC.